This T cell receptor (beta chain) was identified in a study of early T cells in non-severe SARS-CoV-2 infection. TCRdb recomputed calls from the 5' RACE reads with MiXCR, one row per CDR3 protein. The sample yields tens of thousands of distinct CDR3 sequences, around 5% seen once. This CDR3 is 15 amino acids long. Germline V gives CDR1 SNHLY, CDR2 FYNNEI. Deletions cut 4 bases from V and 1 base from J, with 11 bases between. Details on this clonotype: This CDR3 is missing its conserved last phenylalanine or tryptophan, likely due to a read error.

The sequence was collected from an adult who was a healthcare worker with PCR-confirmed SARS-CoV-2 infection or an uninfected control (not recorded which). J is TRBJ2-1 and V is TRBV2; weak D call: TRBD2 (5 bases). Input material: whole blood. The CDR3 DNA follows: TGTGCCAGCAGTGTGAGGGCAGCTTCCTACAATGAGCAGTTCCTC. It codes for CASSVRAASYNEQFL.